Described below is a single T cell receptor beta chain sequence and its context. An end of the junction differs from the germline gene, which may be a read error. This CDR3 is 13 amino acids long. Per germline, CDR1 SSHAT and CDR2 FNYEAQ (reference sequence). The data are from a study of TIL therapy for anti-PD-1-resistant metastatic lung cancer. Study in general: Tumors had a median PD-L1 proportion score of around 6.4%.

The time point denotes: pre-treatment sample, taken before nivolumab and TIL therapy. The immunoSEQ assay was v3. Repertoires were generated with immunoSEQ multiplex PCR, while TCRdb's copy carries only in-frame clones and drops some. The sample has tens of thousands of clones, 55% to 70% seen once. The TCR was taken from a person aged 25 to 85 with non-small cell lung cancer. The sample consisted of blood, taken at baseline. V gene TRBV7-7 combines with J gene TRBJ2-7; D not certain. CDR3 coding DNA: TGTGCTAGCAGCTTAGAAGGCACCTACGAGCAGTACTTC. Protein product: CASSLEGTYEQYF. The whole variable domain, filled in from reference TRBV7-7 and TRBJ2-7, reads GAGVSQSPRYKVTKRGQDVTLRCDPISSHATLYWYQQALGQGPEFLTYFNYEAQPDKSGLPSDRFSAERPEGSISTLTIQRTEQRDSAMYRCASSLEGTYEQYFGPGTRLTVT.